What follows are 13 T cell receptor beta chains derived from one specimen sequenced in a study of neurological immune-mediated disorders. TCRdb passed the 5' RACE reads through MiXCR, listing each CDR3 protein once. This table holds about 40,000 distinct CDR3 sequences, roughly 2.5% found once. Sequencing was performed on PBMCs. These receptors were collected from a man aged 50-59 years with multiple sclerosis.

This clonotype is judged medium-sized. This chain uses TRBV4-2 with TRBJ1-1; D possibly corresponds to TRBD1 (5 bases). Germline values: CDR1 LGHNA, CDR2 YNFKEQ. V gave up 4 bases and J gave up 5 bases, with 11 bases separating them. There are 13 residues in the CDR3. In nucleotides, the CDR3 is TGTGCCAGCAGCCCAGGGCGCGAGACTGAAGCTTTCTTT. This gives the protein CASSPGRETEAFF.

This clonotype has a single count. This is likely a read error, given that the CDR3 carries no conserved phenylalanine or tryptophan at its end. V usage is TRBV4-1 and J usage is TRBJ2-7, with 8 bases aligning to TRBD2. Germline V gives CDR1 MGHRA, CDR2 YSYEKL. The CDR3 has 15 amino acids. V dropped 1 base and J dropped 2; count of bases not matched to a gene: 4. In nucleotides, the CDR3 is TGCGCCAGCAGCCAAGCGGGGGGGAGTCCCTACGAGCAGTACAAC. It specifies CASSQAGGSPYEQYN.

This clonotype came up a few times. A single base separates this from a much larger clone, so it may be a read error. The chain combines TRBV27 with TRBJ2-5; D call uncertain. This CDR3 has 14 amino acids. The germline V gene has CDR1 MNHEY and CDR2 SMNVEV (reference sequence). Trimming shortened V by 5 bases and J by 2 bases, and 12 bases separated the two germline ends. The CDR3 nucleotides read TGTGCCAGCAGTCTTCTTGAAAGGCAAGAGACCCAGTACTTC. It is translated as CASSLLERQETQYF.

This clonotype was detected only a few times. The genes are TRBV7-2 and TRBJ2-5; 7 bases map to TRBD1. The length of the CDR3 is 16 residues. CDR1 is SGHTA and CDR2 is FQGNSA in the germline V gene. V lost 2 bases, J lost 4 bases, and 10 bases stayed unmatched. CDR3 sequence (DNA): TGTGCCAGCAGCTTAATGTACAGGGGAATAAGAGAGACCCAGTACTTC. Residues: CASSLMYRGIRETQYF.

This clonotype appeared many times. The chain uses TRBV21-1 and TRBJ2-1; the table's D call, TRBD1, was not checked against the DNA. TRBV21-1 is listed as a pseudogene. The CDR3 loop spans 12 amino acids. Here the CDR3 reads CASSWGQNEQFF. Written as DNA, the CDR3 is TGTGCCAGCAGTTGGGGACAGAATGAGCAGTTCTTC.

This clonotype showed up just a few times. The chain has TRBV7-2 and TRBJ2-1, with 10 bases aligning to TRBD1. The CDR3 consists of 14 residues. Germline-derived CDR1 and CDR2 are SGHTA and FQGNSA. After removal of 5 bases from V and 5 bases from J, the junction contained 3 bases not matched to a gene. CDR3 DNA sequence: TGTGCCAGCAGCCGGGGACAGGGGAACAATGAGCAGTTCTTC. Translation: CASSRGQGNNEQFF.

This clonotype has ten or more counts. This chain links TRBV5-1 with TRBJ2-7, with D perhaps TRBD1 (6 bases). The CDR3 covers 12 residues. From germline, CDR1 is SGHRS and CDR2 YFSETQ. V was clipped by 3 bases and J by 3 bases, with 7 bases between them. The CDR3 is CASSSQGYEQYF. As DNA, the CDR3 is TGCGCCAGCAGCTCACAGGGCTACGAGCAGTACTTC.

This clonotype was counted ten times or more. The chain joins TRBV12-3 or TRBV12-4 to TRBJ1-6; D perhaps matches TRBD1 (6 bases). The CDR3 length is 14 residues. V lost 6 bases, J lost 6 bases, and 12 bases lay in between. This chain's CDR3 is CASRITGFNSPLHF. Here the CDR3 DNA reads TGTGCCAGCAGGATTACAGGGTTTAATTCACCCCTCCACTTT.

This clonotype was picked up many times. The rearrangement joins TRBV6-5 to TRBJ1-5, with D perhaps TRBD1 (5 bases). Germline CDR1 reads MNHEY; CDR2 reads SVGAGI. Trimming removed 0 bases at V and 6 bases at J, with 6 bases between. This CDR3 has 13 amino acids. The CDR3 DNA reads TGTGCCAGCAGTTACTCTAGGGGTCAGCCCCAGCATTTT. Encoded protein: CASSYSRGQPQHF.

This clonotype was counted between two and nine times. The chain combines TRBV5-6 with TRBJ1-4, with D perhaps matching TRBD1 (5 bases). The CDR3 is made up of 14 amino acids. The V gene's germline CDR1 is SGHDT and CDR2 YYEEEE. The V and J ends lost 4 bases and 8 bases respectively, with 15 bases between them. The CDR3 loop reads CASSLGQPGEKLFF. The CDR3 DNA follows: TGTGCCAGCAGCCTGGGGCAGCCAGGAGAAAAACTGTTTTTT.

This clonotype was seen at least ten times. The chain has TRBV29-1 and TRBJ1-1; no reliable D call. The V gene's germline CDR1 is SQVTM and CDR2 ANQGSEA. Trimming removed 2 bases from V and 2 bases from J, with 3 bases in between. CDR3 length: 11 amino acids. CDR3 DNA: TGCAGCGTTGAAAAAAACACTGAAGCTTTCTTT. Translation gives CSVEKNTEAFF. Variable domain in full (rest from reference TRBV29-1 and TRBJ1-1): SAVISQKPSRDICQRGTSLTIQCQVDSQVTMMFWYRQQPGQSLTLIATANQGSEATYESGFVIDKFPISRPNLTFSTLTVSNMSPEDSSIYLCSVEKNTEAFFGQGTRLTVV.

This clonotype was found many times. This chain connects TRBV7-2 to TRBJ2-7; D not certain. Germline V gene lookup returns CDR1 SGHTA and CDR2 FQGNSA. The CDR3 extends over 13 amino acids. Trimming shortened V by 4 bases and J by 6 bases, and 13 bases separated the two germline ends. CDR3 coding DNA: TGTGCCAGCAGCTCGATCGCCGCGGTCGAGCAGTACTTC. This gives the protein CASSSIAAVEQYF. The full variable domain, rest sourced from reference TRBV7-2 and TRBJ2-7, is GAGVSQSPSNKVTEKGKDVELRCDPISGHTALYWYRQSLGQGLEFLIYFQGNSAPDKSGLPSDRFSAERTGGSVSTLTIQRTQQEDSAVYLCASSSIAAVEQYFGPGTRLTVT.

The table lists this clonotype with many counts. J is TRBJ2-7 and V is TRBV20-1; D unclear. There are 14 residues in the CDR3. Germline CDR1 reads DFQATT; CDR2 reads SNEGSKA (reference sequence). Trimming took off 3 bases at V and 6 bases at J, with 18 bases between the two ends. The CDR3 nucleotides read TGCAGTGCTAGCGCCCCCCCTTCGAACCGCGAGCAGTACTTC. This sequence encodes CSASAPPSNREQYF.